This T cell receptor (beta chain) appears in the sequencing data of a study of T cell clonality in common variable immunodeficiency. Study-wide points: Fewer deletions and N-nucleotide insertions were reportedly seen in common variable immunodeficiency TCR beta sequences.

CDR3 size: 16 residues. The V gene's germline CDR1 is LNHDA and CDR2 SQIVND (reference sequence). The method was immunoSEQ multiplex PCR; TCRdb's version includes in-frame clones alone and lacks a portion of them. The sample includes 25,000 or so clones, none of them occurring once. Comments on this clone: Antigen: not known. At one of its ends the junction is not consistent with the germline gene, which may arise from a read error. The read ends 3 residues before the CDR3 terminus; that terminus is restored from the germline J gene.

The TCR comes from a human donor with common variable immunodeficiency. The chain is built from TRBV19 and TRBJ1-4; D unclear. The sample consisted of peripheral blood mononuclear cells. The covered CDR3 bases are TGTGCCAGTAGTATGAGGCCGACGGCAACTAGTGAAAAA. It yields the protein CASSMRPTATSEK. The whole CDR3 is CASSMRPTATSEKLFF. Combining the CDR3 with reference TRBV19 and TRBJ1-4 gives the whole variable domain DGGITQSPKYLFRKEGQNVTLSCEQNLNHDAMYWYRQDPGQGLRLIYYSQIVNDFQKGDIAEGYSVSREKKESFPLTVTSAQKNPTAFYLCASSMRPTATSEKLFFGSGTQLSVL.